The table lists the clone carrying this T cell receptor (beta chain) with a few counts. The data derive from a study of cytotoxic CD8 clonotypes in ibrutinib-treated CLL. Study background: Partial response was seen in approximately 25 patients and complete response in 2; after median roughly 66 months, around 14 stayed remitted, some 12 progressed.

With 4 bases removed from V and 5 bases from J, the gap between germline ends came to 14 bases. The CDR3 spans 13 residues. Germline V CDR1 and CDR2: SQVTM, ANQGSEA. TCRdb's copy holds only in-frame clones and misses some; the assay was immunoSEQ multiplex PCR. This sample has about 300,000 clones, with approximately 76% found just once. This specimen was PBMCs, taken at disease progression, from a patient treated with ibrutinib. The sequence was obtained from a human donor with chronic lymphocytic leukemia. The rearrangement uses TRBV29-1 and TRBJ2-5, with D perhaps matching TRBD2 (5 bases). CDR3 sequence (DNA): TGCAGCGTTGCGCGAGGAGGCTTCGAGACCCAGTACTTC. Translated, it gives CSVARGGFETQYF.